The 4 T cell receptor beta chains presented below share a single source sample, sequenced in a study of T cell responses to AZD1222 COVID-19 vaccine. This table comes from immunoSEQ multiplex PCR, and its TCRdb copy is limited to in-frame clones, with some not included. The sample yields approximately 91,000 clones, about 88% seen once. The sample here was peripheral blood, taken on day 0 of AZD1222 vaccination. The receptors derive from an adult in good health.

This clone was seen only once. The V and J genes are TRBV9 and TRBJ2-1; possible D gene TRBD2, 5 bases. CDR3 size: 15 residues. CDR1 is SGDLS, CDR2 YYNGEE, per germline. V dropped 0 bases and J dropped 9 bases, with 16 bases sitting between them. The CDR3 DNA is TGTGCCAGCAGCGTAGCTTCGGGGTCCCGGGGTGAGCAGTTCTTC. Its protein is CASSVASGSRGEQFF.

V gene TRBV7-3 combines with J gene TRBJ1-1, with 9 bases aligning to TRBD1. This CDR3 comprises 15 residues. CDR1 and CDR2 from the germline V gene are SGHTA and FQGTGA. V lost 5 bases to trimming and J lost 6 bases; unmatched junction nucleotides: 10. The CDR3 sequence is CASSPRTGVNAEAFF. The CDR3 DNA reads TGTGCCAGCAGCCCGCGGACAGGGGTTAACGCTGAAGCTTTCTTT.

V gene TRBV4-3 combines with J gene TRBJ2-1; no clear D. Deletions cut 0 bases from V and 1 base from J, with 7 bases between. The CDR3 has 15 amino acids. Germline V gives CDR1 LGHNA, CDR2 YSLEER. CDR3 sequence (DNA): TGCGCCAGCAGCCAAGAAAGTGGTTCCTACAATGAGCAGTTCTTC. This codes for CASSQESGSYNEQFF.

The rearrangement links TRBV30 to TRBJ2-3; 8 bases are shared with TRBD1. Trimming at V came to 2 bases and at J to 4 bases, leaving 2 bases not matched to a gene. Germline assignment: CDR1 GTSNPN and CDR2 SVGIG (reference sequence). This CDR3 is built from 13 residues. In DNA form, the CDR3 reads TGTGCCTGGAGTCAGGGGGCCCCAGATACGCAGTATTTT. It encodes CAWSQGAPDTQYF.